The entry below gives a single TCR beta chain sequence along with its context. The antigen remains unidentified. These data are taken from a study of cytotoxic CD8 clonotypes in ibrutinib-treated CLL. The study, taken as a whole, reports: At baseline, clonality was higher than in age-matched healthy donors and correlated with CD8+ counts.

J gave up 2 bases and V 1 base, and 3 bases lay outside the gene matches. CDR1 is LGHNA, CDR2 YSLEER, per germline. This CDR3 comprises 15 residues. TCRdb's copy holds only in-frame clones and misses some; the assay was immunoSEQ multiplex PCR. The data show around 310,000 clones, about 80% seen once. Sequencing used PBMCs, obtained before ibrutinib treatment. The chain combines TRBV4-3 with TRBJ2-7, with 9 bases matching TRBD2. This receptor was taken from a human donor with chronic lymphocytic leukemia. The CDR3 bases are TGCGCCAGCAGCCAAGGACTAGCGGTTACCTACGAGCAGTACTTC. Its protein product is CASSQGLAVTYEQYF.